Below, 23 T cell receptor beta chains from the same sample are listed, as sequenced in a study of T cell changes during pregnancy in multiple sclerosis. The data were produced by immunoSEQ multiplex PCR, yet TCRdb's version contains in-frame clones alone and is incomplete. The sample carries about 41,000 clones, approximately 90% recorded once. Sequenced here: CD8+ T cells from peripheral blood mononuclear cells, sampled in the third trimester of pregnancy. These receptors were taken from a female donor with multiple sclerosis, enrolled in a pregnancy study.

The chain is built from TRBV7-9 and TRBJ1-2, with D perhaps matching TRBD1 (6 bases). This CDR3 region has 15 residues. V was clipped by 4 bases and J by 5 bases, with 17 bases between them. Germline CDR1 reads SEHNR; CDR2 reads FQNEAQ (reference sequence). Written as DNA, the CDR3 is TGTGCCAGCAGCTCCAGCGACAGGCTAACATATGGCTACACCTTC. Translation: CASSSSDRLTYGYTF.

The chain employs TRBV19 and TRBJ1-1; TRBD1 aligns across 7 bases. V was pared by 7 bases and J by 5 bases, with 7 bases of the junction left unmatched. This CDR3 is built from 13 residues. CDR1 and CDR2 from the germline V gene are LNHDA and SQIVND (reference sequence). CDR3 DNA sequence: TGTGCCAGTACCGCAGGGGGTTGGACTGAAGCTTTCTTT. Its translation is CASTAGGWTEAFF.

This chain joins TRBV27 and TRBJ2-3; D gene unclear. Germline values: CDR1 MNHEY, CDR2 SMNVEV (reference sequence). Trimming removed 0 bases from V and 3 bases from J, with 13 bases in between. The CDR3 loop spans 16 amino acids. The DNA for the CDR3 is TGTGCCAGCAGTTTATCGAACTATCCTACGACAGATACGCAGTATTTT. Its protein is CASSLSNYPTTDTQYF.

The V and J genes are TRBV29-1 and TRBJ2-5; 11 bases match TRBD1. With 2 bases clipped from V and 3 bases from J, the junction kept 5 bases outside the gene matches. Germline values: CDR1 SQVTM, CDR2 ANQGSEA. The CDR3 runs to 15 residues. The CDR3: CSVEFWTGGKETQYF. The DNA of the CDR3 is TGCAGCGTTGAATTTTGGACAGGGGGCAAAGAGACCCAGTACTTC.

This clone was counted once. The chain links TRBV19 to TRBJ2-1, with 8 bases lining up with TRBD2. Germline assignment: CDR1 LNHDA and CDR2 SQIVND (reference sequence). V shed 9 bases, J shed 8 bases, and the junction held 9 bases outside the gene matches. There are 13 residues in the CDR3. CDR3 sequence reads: CASRGLDQDEQFF. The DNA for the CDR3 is TGTGCCAGCAGGGGACTAGACCAGGATGAGCAGTTCTTC.

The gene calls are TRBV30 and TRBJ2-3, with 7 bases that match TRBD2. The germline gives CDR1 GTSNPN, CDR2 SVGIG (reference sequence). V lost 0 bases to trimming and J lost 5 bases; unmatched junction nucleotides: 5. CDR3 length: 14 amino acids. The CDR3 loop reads CAWSVAGVGDTQYF. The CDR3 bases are TGTGCCTGGAGTGTCGCGGGGGTGGGAGATACGCAGTATTTT.

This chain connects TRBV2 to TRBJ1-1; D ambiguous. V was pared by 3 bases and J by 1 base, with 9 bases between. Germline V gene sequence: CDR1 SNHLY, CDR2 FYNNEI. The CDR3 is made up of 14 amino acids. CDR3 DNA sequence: TGTGCCAGCAGTGACTTTTCAGAGAACACTGAAGCTTTCTTT. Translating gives CASSDFSENTEAFF.

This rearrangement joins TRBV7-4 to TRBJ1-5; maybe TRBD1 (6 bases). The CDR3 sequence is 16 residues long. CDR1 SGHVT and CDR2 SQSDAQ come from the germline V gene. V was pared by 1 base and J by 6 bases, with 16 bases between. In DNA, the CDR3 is TGTGCCAGCAGCTTAGAGAGACAGGAGGTCCGTCAGCCCCAGCATTTT. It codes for CASSLERQEVRQPQHF.

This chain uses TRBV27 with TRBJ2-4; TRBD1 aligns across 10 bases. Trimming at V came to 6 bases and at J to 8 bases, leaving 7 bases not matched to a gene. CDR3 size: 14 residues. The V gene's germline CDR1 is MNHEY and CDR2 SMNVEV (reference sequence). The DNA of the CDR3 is TGTGCCAGCAGGACGACAGGGGGCGGGTACATTCAGTACTTC. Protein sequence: CASRTTGGGYIQYF.

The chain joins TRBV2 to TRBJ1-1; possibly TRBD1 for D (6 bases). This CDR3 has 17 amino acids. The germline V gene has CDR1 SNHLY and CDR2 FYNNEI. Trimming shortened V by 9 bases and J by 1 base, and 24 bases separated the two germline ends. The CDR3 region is CARQVGIGRGQNTEAFF. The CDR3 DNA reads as TGTGCCAGACAGGTGGGGATAGGGAGGGGACAGAACACTGAAGCTTTCTTT.

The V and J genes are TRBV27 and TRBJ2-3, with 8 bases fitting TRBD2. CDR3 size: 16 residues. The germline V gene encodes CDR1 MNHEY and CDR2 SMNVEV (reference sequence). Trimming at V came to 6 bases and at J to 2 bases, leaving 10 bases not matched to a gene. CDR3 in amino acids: CASSSALAGNTDTQYF. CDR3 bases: TGTGCCAGCAGCTCCGCGTTAGCGGGGAACACAGATACGCAGTATTTT.

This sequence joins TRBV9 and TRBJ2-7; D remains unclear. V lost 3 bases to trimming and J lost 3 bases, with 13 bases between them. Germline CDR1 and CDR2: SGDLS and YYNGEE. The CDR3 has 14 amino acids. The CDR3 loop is CASSGGETIYEQYF. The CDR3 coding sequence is TGTGCCAGCAGCGGAGGAGAAACTATCTACGAGCAGTACTTC.

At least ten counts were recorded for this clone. Written as DNA, the CDR3 is TGTGCCAGCAGTGAAGAAGTTGGGGCTTCCTACAATGAGCAGTTCTTC. Amino acid sequence: CASSEEVGASYNEQFF. The gene calls are TRBV6-1 and TRBJ2-1; a weak D match, TRBD1 (5 bases). The CDR3 length is 16 residues. The germline CDR1 and CDR2 sequences are MNHNS and SASEGT. Trimming left V 1 base short and J 1 base short, with 11 bases between.

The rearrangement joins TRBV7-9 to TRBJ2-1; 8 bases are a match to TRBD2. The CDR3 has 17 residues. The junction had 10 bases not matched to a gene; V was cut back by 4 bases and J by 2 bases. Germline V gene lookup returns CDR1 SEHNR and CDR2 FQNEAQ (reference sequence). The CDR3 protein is CASSSGTRAEAYNEQFF. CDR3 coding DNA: TGTGCCAGCAGCTCCGGGACTAGAGCGGAGGCCTACAATGAGCAGTTCTTC.

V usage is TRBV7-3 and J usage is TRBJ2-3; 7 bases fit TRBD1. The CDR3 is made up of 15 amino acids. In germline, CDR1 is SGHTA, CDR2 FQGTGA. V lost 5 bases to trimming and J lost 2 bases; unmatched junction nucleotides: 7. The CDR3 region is CASSPVGQLTDTQYF. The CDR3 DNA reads TGTGCCAGCAGCCCGGTGGGACAGCTCACAGATACGCAGTATTTT.

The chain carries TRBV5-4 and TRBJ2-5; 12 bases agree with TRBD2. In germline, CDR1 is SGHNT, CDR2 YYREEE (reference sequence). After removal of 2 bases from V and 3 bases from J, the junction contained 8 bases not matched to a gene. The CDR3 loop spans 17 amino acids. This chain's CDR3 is CASSFRLAGELKETQYF. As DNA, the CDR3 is TGTGCCAGCAGCTTTCGACTAGCGGGAGAGCTAAAAGAGACCCAGTACTTC.

Written as DNA, the CDR3 is TGCGCCAGCAGCCAAGAAGAAAGGGGGCTTTTCTATGGCTACACCTTC. Translation: CASSQEERGLFYGYTF. This chain connects TRBV4-3 to TRBJ1-2, with 7 bases that match TRBD1. The CDR3 is 16 residues long. Germline values: CDR1 LGHNA, CDR2 YSLEER. V lost 0 bases to trimming and J lost 4 bases; unmatched junction nucleotides: 8.

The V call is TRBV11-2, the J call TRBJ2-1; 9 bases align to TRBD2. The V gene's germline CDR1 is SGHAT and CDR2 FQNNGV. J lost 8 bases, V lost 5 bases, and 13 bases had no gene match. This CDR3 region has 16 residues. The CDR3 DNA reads TGTGCCAGCAGCCAGGTATCGGCGGGAGGGTTCGATGAGCAGTTCTTC. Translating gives CASSQVSAGGFDEQFF.

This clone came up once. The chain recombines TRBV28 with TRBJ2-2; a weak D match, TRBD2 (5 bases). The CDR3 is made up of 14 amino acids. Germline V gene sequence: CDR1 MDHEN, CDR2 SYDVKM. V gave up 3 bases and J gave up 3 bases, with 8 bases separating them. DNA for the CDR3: TGTGCCAGCAGTTTTACCGGGGACACCGGGGAGCTGTTTTTT. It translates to CASSFTGDTGELFF.

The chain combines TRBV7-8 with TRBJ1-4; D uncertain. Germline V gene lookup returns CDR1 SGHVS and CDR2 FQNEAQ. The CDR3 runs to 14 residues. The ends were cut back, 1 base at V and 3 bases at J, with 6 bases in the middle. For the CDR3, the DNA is TGTGCCAGCAGCTTAGACGCGGCTAATGAAAAACTGTTTTTT. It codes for CASSLDAANEKLFF.

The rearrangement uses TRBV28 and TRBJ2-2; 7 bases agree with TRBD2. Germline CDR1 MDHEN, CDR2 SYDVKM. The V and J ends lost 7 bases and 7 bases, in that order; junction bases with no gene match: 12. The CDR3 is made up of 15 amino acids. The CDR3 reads CASIEAGEAGGELFF. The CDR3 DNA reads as TGTGCCAGCATAGAGGCGGGAGAAGCGGGCGGGGAGCTGTTTTTT.

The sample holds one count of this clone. In DNA, the CDR3 is TGCGCCACCCAAGACAGCCCGAACACTGAAGCTTTCTTT. Translated, it gives CATQDSPNTEAFF. The gene calls are TRBV5-1 and TRBJ1-1; D perhaps matches TRBD1 (5 bases). V dropped 9 bases and J dropped 1 base, with 13 bases sitting between them. Germline values: CDR1 SGHRS, CDR2 YFSETQ. The CDR3 consists of 13 residues.

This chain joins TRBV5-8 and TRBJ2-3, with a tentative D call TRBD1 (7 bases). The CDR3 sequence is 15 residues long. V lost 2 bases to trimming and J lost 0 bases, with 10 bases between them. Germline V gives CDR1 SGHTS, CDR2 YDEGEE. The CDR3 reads CASSLQGTSTDTQYF. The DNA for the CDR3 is TGTGCCAGCAGCTTACAGGGGACTAGCACAGATACGCAGTATTTT.